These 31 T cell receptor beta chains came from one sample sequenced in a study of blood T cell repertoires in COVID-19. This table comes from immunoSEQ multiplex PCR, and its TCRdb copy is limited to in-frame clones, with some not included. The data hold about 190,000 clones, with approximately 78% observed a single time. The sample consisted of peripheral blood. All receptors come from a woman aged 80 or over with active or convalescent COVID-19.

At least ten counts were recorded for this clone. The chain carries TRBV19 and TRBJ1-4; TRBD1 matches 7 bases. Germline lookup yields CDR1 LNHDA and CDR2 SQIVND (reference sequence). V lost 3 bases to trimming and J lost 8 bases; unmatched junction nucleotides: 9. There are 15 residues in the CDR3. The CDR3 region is CASSISQGIVEKLFF. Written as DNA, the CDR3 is TGTGCCAGTAGTATCTCACAGGGGATCGTGGAAAAACTGTTTTTT. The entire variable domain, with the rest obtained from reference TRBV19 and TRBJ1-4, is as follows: DGGITQSPKYLFRKEGQNVTLSCEQNLNHDAMYWYRQDPGQGLRLIYYSQIVNDFQKGDIAEGYSVSREKKESFPLTVTSAQKNPTAFYLCASSISQGIVEKLFFGSGTQLSVL.

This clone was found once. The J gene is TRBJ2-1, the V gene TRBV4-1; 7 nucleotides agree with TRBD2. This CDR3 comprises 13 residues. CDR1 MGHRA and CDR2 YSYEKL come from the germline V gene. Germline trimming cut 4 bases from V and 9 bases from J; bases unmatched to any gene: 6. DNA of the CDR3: TGCGCCAGCAGCCTAACTAGCGAGGGTGAGCAGTTCTTC. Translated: CASSLTSEGEQFF.

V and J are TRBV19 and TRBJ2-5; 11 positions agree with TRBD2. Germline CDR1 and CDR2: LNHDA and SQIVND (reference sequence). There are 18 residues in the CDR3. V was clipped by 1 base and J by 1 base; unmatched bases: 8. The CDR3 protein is CASSIGGGLAVTQETQYF. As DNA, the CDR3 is TGTGCCAGTAGTATAGGCGGGGGACTAGCGGTGACCCAAGAGACCCAGTACTTC.

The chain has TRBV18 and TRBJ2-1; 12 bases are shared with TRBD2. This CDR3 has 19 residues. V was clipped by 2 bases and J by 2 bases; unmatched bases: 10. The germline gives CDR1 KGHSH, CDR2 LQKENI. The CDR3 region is CASSPGTSGFPSAYNEQFF. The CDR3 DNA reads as TGTGCCAGCTCACCAGGGACTAGCGGGTTTCCATCCGCCTACAATGAGCAGTTCTTC.

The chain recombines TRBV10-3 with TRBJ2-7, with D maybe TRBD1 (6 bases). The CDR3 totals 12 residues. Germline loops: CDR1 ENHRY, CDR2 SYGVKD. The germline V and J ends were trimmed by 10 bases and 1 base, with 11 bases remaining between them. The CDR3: CATRDNSYEQYF. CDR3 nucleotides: TGTGCCACCCGGGACAATTCCTACGAGCAGTACTTC.

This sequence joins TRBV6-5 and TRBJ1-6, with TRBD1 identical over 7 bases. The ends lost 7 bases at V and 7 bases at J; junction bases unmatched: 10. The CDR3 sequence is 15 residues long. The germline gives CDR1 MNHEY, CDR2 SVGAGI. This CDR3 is CASKQQGLGNSPLHF. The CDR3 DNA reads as TGTGCCAGCAAGCAACAGGGGCTAGGAAATTCACCCCTCCACTTT.

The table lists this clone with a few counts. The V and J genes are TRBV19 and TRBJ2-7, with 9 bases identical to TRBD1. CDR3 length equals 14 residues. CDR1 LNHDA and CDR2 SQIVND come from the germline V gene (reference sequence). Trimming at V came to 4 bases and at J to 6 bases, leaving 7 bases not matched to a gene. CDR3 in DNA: TGTGCCAGTAGTACCAACGGACAGGGGTCCGAGCAGTACTTC. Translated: CASSTNGQGSEQYF. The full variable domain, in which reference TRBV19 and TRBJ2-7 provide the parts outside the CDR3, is DGGITQSPKYLFRKEGQNVTLSCEQNLNHDAMYWYRQDPGQGLRLIYYSQIVNDFQKGDIAEGYSVSREKKESFPLTVTSAQKNPTAFYLCASSTNGQGSEQYFGPGTRLTVT.

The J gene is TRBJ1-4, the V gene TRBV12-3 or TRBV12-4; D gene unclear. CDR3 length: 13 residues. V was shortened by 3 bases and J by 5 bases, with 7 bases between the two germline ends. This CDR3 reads CASSLVQNEKLFF. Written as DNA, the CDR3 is TGTGCCAGCAGTTTGGTACAAAATGAAAAACTGTTTTTT.

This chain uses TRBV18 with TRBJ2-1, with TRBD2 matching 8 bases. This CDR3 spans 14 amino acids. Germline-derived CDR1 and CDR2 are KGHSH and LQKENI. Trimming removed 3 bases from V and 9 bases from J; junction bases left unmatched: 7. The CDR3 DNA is TGTGCCAGCTCACCGCCCGGGGGGGCCTCTGAGCAGTTCTTC. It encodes CASSPPGGASEQFF.

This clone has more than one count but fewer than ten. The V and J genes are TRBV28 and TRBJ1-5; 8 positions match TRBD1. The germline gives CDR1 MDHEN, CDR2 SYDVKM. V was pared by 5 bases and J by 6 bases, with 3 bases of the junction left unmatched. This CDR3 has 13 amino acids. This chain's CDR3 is CASSGTGLQPQHF. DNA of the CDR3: TGTGCCAGCAGTGGGACAGGACTTCAGCCCCAGCATTTT. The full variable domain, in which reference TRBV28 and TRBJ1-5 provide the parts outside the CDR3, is DVKVTQSSRYLVKRTGEKVFLECVQDMDHENMFWYRQDPGLGLRLIYFSYDVKMKEKGDIPEGYSVSREKKERFSLILESASTNQTSMYLCASSGTGLQPQHFGDGTRLSIL.

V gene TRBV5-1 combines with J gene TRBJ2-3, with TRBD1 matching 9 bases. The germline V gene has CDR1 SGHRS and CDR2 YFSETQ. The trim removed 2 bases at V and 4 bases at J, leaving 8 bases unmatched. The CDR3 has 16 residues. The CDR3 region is CASSFSAGTGPDTQYF. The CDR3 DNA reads TGCGCCAGCAGCTTCAGCGCCGGGACAGGGCCAGATACGCAGTATTTT.

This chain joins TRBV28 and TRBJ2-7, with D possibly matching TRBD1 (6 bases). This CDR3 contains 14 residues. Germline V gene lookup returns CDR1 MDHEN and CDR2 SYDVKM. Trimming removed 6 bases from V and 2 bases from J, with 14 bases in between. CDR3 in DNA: TGTGCCAGCAGCACATTGGGGGCCACCTACGAGCAGTACTTC. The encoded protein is CASSTLGATYEQYF.

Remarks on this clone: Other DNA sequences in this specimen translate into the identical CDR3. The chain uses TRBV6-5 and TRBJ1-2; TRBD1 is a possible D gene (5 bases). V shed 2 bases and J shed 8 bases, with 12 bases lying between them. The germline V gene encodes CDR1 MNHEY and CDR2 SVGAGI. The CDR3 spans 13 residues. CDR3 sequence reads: CASSYRTGGGYTF. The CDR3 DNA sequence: TGTGCCAGCAGTTACAGGACCGGGGGGGGCTACACCTTC.

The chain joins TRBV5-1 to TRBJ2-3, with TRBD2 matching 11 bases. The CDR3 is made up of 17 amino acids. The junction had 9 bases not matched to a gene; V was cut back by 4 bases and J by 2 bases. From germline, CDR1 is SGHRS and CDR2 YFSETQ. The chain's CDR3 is CASSPGLAGLTTDTQYF. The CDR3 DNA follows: TGCGCCAGCAGCCCCGGACTAGCGGGCCTTACCACAGATACGCAGTATTTT. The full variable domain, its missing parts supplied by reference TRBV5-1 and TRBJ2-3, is KAGVTQTPRYLIKTRGQQVTLSCSPISGHRSVSWYQQTPGQGLQFLFEYFSETQRNKGNFPGRFSGRQFSNSRSEMNVSTLELGDSALYLCASSPGLAGLTTDTQYFGPGTRLTVL.

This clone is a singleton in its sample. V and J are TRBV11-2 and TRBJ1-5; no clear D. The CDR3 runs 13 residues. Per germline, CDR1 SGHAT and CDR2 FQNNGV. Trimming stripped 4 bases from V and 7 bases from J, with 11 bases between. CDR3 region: CASSSSAGQPQHF. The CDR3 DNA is TGTGCCAGCAGCTCCTCTGCGGGACAGCCCCAGCATTTT.

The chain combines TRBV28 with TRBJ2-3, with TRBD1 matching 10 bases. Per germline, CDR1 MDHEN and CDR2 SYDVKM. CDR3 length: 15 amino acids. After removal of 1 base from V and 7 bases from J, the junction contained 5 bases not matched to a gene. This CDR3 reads CASSLLTGGVHTQYF. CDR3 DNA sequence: TGTGCCAGCAGTTTATTGACAGGGGGCGTCCATACGCAGTATTTT.

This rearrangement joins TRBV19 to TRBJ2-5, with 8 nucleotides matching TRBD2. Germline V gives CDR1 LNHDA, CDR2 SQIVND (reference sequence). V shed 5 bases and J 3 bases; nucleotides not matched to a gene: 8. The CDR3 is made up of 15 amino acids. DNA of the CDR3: TGTGCCAGTAGTCCCTCGGGACTAGGGGAAGAGACCCAGTACTTC. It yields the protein CASSPSGLGEETQYF.

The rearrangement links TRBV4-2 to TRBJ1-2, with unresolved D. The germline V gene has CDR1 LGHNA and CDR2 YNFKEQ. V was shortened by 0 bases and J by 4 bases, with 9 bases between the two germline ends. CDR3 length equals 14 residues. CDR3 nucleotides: TGTGCCAGCAGCCAAGATGCAGGCGTCTATGGCTACACCTTC. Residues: CASSQDAGVYGYTF.

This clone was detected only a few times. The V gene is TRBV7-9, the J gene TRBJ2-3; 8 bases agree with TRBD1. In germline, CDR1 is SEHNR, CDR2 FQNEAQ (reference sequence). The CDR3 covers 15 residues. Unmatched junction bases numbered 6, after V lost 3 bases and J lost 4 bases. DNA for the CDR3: TGTGCCAGCAGCTTCAACAGGGGGTCGGCAGATACGCAGTATTTT. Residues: CASSFNRGSADTQYF.

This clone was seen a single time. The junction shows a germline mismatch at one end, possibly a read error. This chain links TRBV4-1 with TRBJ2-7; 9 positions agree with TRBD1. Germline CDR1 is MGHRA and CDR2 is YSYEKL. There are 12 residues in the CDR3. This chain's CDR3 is CASSPPGTGIDF. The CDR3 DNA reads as TGCGCCAGCAGTCCTCCCGGGACAGGGATAGACTTC.

CDR3 coding DNA: TGTGCCAGCAGCCCTAGGACAGGACTATCCTACGAGCAGTACTTC. This codes for CASSPRTGLSYEQYF. This chain joins TRBV3-1 (or the pseudogene TRBV3-2) and TRBJ2-7; tentatively, D is TRBD1 (7 bases). CDR1 LGHDT and CDR2 YNNKEL come from the germline V gene (reference sequence). The CDR3 contains 15 residues. V gave up 4 bases and J gave up 1 base, with 14 bases separating them.

The CDR3 loop reads CAWSDRVGDTQYF. CDR3 nucleotides: TGTGCCTGGAGTGACAGGGTGGGAGATACGCAGTATTTT. This chain joins TRBV30 and TRBJ2-3, with a tentative D call TRBD1 (6 bases). V shed 1 base and J shed 5 bases, with 10 bases lying between them. The CDR3 consists of 13 residues. Germline values: CDR1 GTSNPN, CDR2 SVGIG (reference sequence).

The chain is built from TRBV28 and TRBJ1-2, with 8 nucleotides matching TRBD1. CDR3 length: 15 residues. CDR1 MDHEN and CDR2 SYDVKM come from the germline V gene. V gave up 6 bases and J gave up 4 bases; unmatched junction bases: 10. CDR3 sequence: CASRMSGGVSYGYTF. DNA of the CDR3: TGTGCCAGCAGGATGTCAGGGGGCGTGAGCTATGGCTACACCTTC.

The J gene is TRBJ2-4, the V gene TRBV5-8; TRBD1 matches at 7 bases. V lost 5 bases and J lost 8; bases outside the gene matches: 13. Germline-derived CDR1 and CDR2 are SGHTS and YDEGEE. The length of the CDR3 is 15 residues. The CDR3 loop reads CASSIRDRSRYIQYF. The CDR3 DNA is TGTGCCAGCAGTATCCGGGACAGAAGTCGGTACATTCAGTACTTC.

The CDR3 region is CASTWGRRRANYGYTF. The DNA for the CDR3 is TGTGCCAGCACCTGGGGGCGCCGCAGGGCTAACTATGGCTACACCTTC. The rearrangement links TRBV28 to TRBJ1-2; D might be TRBD1 (6 bases). Germline lookup yields CDR1 MDHEN and CDR2 SYDVKM. The CDR3 loop spans 16 amino acids. Trimming shortened V by 7 bases and J by 0 bases, and 18 bases separated the two germline ends.

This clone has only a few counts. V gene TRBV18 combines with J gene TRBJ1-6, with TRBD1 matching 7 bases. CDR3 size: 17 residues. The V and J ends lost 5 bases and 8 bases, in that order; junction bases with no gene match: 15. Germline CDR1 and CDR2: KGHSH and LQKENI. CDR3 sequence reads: CASSSNAQGSQDSPLHF. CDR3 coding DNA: TGTGCCAGCTCATCTAATGCACAGGGGAGTCAGGATTCACCCCTCCACTTT.

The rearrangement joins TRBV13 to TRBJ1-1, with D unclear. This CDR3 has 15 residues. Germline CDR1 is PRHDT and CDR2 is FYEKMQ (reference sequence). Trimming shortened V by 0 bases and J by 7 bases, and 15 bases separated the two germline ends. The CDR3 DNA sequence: TGTGCCAGCAGCTTAGGCCCGTCGAAGCGGTATGAAGCTTTCTTT. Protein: CASSLGPSKRYEAFF. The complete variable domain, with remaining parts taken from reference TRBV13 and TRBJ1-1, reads AAGVIQSPRHLIKEKRETATLKCYPIPRHDTVYWYQQGPGQDPQFLISFYEKMQSDKGSIPDRFSAQQFSDYHSELNMSSLELGDSALYFCASSLGPSKRYEAFFGQGTRLTVV.

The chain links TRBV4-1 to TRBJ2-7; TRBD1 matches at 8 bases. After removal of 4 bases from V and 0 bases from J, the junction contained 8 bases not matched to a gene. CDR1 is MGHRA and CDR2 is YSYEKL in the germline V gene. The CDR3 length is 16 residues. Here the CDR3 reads CASSPRTGPSSYEQYF. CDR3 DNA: TGCGCCAGCAGCCCCAGGACAGGGCCGAGCTCCTACGAGCAGTACTTC.

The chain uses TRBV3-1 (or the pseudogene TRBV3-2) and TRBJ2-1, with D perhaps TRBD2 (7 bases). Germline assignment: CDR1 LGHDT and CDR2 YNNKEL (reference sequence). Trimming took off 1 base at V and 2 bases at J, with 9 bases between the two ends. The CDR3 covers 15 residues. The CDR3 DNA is TGTGCCAGCAGCCAAGGGGAGGGGGCCTACAATGAGCAGTTCTTC. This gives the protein CASSQGEGAYNEQFF.

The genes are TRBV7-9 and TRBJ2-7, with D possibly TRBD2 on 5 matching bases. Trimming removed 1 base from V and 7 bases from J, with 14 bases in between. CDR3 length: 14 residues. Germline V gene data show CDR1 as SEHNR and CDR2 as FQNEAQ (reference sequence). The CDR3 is CASSLDGVTTEQYF. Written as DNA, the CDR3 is TGTGCCAGCAGCTTAGACGGGGTCACCACAGAGCAGTACTTC.

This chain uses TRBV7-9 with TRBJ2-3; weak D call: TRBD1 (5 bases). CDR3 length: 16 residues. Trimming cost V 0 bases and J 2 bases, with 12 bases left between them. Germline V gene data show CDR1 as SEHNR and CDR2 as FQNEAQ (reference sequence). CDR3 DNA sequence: TGTGCCAGCAGCTTAGCAAGGGGTTGGGACACAGATACGCAGTATTTT. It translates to CASSLARGWDTDTQYF.